Reported below is one T cell receptor (beta chain). Its antigen is unidentified. The CDR3 runs 14 residues. Germline trimming cut 4 bases from V and 9 bases from J; bases unmatched to any gene: 7. CDR1 is SGHRS and CDR2 is YFSETQ in the germline V gene. The PCR ran on 60 Vbeta and 13 Jbeta primers. Clones were read by immunoSEQ multiplex PCR, and TCRdb kept only the in-frame ones, dropping some. The repertoire has around 150,000 clones, 60% to 85% of them found once; the top ten carry around 2.1%. The data originate from a study of cytomegalovirus exposure and HLA in healthy donors. Study results and caveats: In a later analysis, TCR association rates varied by HLA locus: DRB1 most, HLA-C fewest. The study put 150 to 200 TCR beta chains on its list as cytomegalovirus-associated. A highly shared variant cluster was judged a likely technical artifact. Many donors carried some public TCRs, although rarity characterized most TCR sequences.

The sample was PBMCs. The V and J genes are TRBV5-1 and TRBJ1-6; 7 nucleotides match TRBD1. The source of this sequence is a man over 45 in good health and CMV-seropositive. The CDR3 coding sequence is TGCGCCAGCAGCCTCAGACAGGGTTCTTCACCCCTCCACTTT. Its translation: CASSLRQGSSPLHF.